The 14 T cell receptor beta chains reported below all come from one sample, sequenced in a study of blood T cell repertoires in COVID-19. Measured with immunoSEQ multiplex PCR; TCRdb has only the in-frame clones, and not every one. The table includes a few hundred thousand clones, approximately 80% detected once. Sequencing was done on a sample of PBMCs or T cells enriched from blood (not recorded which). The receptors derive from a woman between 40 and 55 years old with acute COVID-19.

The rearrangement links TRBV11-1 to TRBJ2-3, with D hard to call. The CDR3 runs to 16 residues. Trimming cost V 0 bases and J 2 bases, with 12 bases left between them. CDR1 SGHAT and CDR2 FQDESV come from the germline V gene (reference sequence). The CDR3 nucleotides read TGTGCCAGCAGCTTAGCTTTTTCCCTTCTCACAGATACGCAGTATTTT. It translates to CASSLAFSLLTDTQYF. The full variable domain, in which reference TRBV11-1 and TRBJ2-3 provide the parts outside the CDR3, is EAEVAQSPRYKITEKSQAVAFWCDPISGHATLYWYRQILGQGPELLVQFQDESVVDDSQLPKDRFSAERLKGVDSTLKIQPAELGDSAMYLCASSLAFSLLTDTQYFGPGTRLTVL.

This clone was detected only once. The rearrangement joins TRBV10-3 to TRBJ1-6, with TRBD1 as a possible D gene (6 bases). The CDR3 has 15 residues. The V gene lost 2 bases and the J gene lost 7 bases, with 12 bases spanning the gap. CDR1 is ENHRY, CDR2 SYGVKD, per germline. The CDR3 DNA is TGTGCCATCAGTGAGCCAGGGGTATTAAATTCACCCCTCCACTTT. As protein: CAISEPGVLNSPLHF.

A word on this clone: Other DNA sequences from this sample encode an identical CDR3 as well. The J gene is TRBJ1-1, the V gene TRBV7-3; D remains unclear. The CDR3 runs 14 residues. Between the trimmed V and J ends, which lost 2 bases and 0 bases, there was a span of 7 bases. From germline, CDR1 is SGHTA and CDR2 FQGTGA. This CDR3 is CASSLEGMNTEAFF. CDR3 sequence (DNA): TGTGCCAGCAGCTTAGAGGGAATGAACACTGAAGCTTTCTTT.

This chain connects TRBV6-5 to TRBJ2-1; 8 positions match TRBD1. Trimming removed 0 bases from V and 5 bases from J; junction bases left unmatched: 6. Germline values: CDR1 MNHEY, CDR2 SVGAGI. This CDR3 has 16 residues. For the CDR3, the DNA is TGTGCCAGCAGTTACTCCTCGACAGGGGTTAACAATGAGCAGTTCTTC. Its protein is CASSYSSTGVNNEQFF.

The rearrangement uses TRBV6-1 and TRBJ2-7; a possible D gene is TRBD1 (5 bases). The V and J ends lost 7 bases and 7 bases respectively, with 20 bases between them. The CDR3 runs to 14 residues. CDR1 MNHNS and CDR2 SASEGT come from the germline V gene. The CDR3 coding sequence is TGTGCCAGCACCCAAAGGGGAACACGCTATGAGCAGTACTTC. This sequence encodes CASTQRGTRYEQYF.

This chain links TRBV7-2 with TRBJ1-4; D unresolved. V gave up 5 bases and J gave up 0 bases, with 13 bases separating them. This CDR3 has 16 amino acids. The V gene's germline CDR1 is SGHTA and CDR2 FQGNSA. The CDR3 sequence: CASSMHGSPTNEKLFF. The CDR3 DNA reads TGTGCCAGCAGCATGCACGGGAGCCCAACTAATGAAAAACTGTTTTTT.

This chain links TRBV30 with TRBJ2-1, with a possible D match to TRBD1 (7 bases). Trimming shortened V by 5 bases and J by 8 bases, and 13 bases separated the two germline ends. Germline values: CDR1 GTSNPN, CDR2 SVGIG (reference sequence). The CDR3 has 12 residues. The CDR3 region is CAWLTGRHEQFF. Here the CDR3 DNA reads TGTGCCTGGTTGACAGGGAGGCATGAGCAGTTCTTC.

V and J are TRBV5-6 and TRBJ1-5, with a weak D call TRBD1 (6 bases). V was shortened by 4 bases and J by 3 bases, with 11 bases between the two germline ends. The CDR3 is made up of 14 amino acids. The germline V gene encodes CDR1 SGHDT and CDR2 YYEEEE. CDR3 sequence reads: CASSPQGFNQPQHF. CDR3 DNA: TGTGCCAGCAGCCCGCAGGGGTTCAATCAGCCCCAGCATTTT.

CDR3 bases: TGTGCCAGCAGTTTCGGGGACAGCCACTACGAGCAGTACTTC. This translates into CASSFGDSHYEQYF. This chain links TRBV27 with TRBJ2-7, with 7 bases aligning to TRBD1. With 3 bases clipped from V and 3 bases from J, the junction kept 5 bases outside the gene matches. CDR1 MNHEY and CDR2 SMNVEV come from the germline V gene (reference sequence). The CDR3 loop spans 14 amino acids.

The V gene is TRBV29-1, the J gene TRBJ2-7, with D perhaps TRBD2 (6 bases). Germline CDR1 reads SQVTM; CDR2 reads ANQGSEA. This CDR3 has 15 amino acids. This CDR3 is CRPIYPKQDYYEQYF. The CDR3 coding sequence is TGCAGGCCTATATACCCCAAGCAGGACTACTACGAGCAGTACTTC.

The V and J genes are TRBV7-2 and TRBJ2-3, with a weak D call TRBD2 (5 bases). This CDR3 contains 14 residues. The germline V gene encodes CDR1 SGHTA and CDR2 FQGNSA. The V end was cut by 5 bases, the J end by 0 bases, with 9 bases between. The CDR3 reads CASSGRLSTDTQYF. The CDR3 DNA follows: TGTGCCAGCAGCGGGCGACTAAGCACAGATACGCAGTATTTT.

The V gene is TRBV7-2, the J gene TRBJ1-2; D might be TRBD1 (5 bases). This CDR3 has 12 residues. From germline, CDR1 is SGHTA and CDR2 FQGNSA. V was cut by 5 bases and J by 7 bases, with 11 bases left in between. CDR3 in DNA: TGTGCCAGCAGCCCCAGGGTGGGTGGCTACACCTTC. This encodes CASSPRVGGYTF.

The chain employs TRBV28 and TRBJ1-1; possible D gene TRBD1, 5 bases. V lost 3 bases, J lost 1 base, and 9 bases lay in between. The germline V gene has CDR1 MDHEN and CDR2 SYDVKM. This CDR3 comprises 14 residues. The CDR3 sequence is CASSFLGGNTEAFF. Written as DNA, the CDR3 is TGTGCCAGCAGTTTCCTGGGGGGGAACACTGAAGCTTTCTTT.

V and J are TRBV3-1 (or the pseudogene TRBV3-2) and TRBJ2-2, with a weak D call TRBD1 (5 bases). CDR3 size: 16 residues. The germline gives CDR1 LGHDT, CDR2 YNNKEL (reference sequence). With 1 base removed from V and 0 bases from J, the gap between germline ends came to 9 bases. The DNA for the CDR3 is TGTGCCAGCAGCCAAGGGGGCGGAGCGAACACCGGGGAGCTGTTTTTT. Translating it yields CASSQGGGANTGELFF.